This T cell receptor (beta chain) was recovered during a study of T-cell reconstitution after alpha-beta-depleted transplantation in children. The study's findings and limits: Hyperexpanded clones declined; after one year, newly produced T cells mostly supplied diversity. Surviving thymic progenitors and recipient T cells were the source of high TCRbeta diversity at day 60 in some patients.

As to this clonotype: Its antigen is still unknown.

Unique molecular identifiers were incorporated when the TCRbeta library was constructed. TCRdb redid the calling of the PCR reads with MiXCR, one entry per CDR3 protein. The table shows some 440,000 distinct CDR3 sequences, with around 15% occurring only once. V dropped 3 bases and J dropped 3 bases, with 12 bases sitting between them. The CDR3 sequence is 14 residues long. The V gene's germline CDR1 is SGHRS and CDR2 YFSETQ. The sequence was obtained from a boy younger than two who had a stem cell transplant for Wiskott-Aldrich syndrome, so the T cells may come from the graft donor. The chain couples TRBV5-1 to TRBJ1-1; D is undetermined. The material was PBMCs, mostly from graft donor cells, obtained 360 days after TCRalphabeta/CD19-depleted stem cell transplant. This chain's CDR3 is CASSSRPGYTEAFF. The DNA for the CDR3 is TGCGCCAGCAGCTCAAGGCCGGGGTACACTGAAGCTTTCTTT.